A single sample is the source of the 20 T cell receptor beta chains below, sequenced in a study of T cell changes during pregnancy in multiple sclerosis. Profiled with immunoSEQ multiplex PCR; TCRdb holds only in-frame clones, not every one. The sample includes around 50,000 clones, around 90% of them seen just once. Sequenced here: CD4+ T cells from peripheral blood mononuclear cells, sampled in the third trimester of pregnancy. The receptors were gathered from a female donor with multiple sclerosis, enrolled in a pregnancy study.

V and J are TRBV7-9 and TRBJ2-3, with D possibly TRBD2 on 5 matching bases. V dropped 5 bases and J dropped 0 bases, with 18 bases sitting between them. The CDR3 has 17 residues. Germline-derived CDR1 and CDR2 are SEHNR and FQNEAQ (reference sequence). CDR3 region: CASSRPTLPGSTDTQYF. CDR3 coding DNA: TGTGCCAGCAGCCGCCCCACTCTACCGGGGAGCACAGATACGCAGTATTTT.

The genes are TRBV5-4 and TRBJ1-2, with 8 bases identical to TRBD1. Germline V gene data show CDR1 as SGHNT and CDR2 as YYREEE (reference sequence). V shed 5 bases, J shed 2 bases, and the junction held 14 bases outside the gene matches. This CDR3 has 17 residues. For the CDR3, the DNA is TGTGCCAGCAGTTTGCTGCAGGGGGCCGGAACGAACTATGGCTACACCTTC. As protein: CASSLLQGAGTNYGYTF.

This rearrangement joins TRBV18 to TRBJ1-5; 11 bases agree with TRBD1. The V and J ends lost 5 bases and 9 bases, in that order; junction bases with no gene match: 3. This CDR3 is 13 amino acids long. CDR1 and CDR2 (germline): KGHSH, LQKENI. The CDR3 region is CASSRDRGSPQHF. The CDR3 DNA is TGTGCCAGCTCAAGGGACAGGGGGTCGCCCCAGCATTTT.

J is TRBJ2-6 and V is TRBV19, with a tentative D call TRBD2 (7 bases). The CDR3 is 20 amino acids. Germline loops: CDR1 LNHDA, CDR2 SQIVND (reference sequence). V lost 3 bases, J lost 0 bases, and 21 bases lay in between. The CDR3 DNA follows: TGTGCCAGTAGTATGGGGTGGGGGGGCCGGTTTTCCTCTGGGGCCAACGTCCTGACTTTC. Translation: CASSMGWGGRFSSGANVLTF.

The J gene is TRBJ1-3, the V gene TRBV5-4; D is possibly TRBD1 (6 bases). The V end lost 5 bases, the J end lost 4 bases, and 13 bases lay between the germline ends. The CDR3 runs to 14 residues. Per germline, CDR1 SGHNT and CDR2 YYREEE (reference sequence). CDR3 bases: TGTGCCAGCAGTGCATCAGGGGCCGGAAACACCATATATTTT. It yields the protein CASSASGAGNTIYF.

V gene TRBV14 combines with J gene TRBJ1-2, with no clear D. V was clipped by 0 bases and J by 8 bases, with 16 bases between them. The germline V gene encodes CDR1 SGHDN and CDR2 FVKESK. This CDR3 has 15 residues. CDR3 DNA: TGTGCCAGCAGCCAAGATTATGGCGGCCTAGAAGGCTACACCTTC. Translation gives CASSQDYGGLEGYTF.

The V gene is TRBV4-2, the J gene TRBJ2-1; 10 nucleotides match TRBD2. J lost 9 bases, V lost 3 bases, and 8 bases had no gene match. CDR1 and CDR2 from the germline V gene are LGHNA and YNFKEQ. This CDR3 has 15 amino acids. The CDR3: CASSHSALAGIEQFF. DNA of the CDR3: TGTGCCAGCAGCCATTCCGCACTAGCGGGGATTGAGCAGTTCTTC.

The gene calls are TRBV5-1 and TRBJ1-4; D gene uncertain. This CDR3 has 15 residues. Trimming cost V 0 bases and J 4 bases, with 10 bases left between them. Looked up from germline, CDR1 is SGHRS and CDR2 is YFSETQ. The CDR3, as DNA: TGCGCCAGCAGCTTGGCCCCAGATCTTAATGAAAAACTGTTTTTT. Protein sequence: CASSLAPDLNEKLFF.

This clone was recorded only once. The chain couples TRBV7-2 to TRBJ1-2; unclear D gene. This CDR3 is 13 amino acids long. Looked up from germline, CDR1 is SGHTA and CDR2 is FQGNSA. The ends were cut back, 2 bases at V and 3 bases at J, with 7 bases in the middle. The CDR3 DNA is TGTGCCAGCAGCTTAACCGGGGACTATGGCTACACCTTC. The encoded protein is CASSLTGDYGYTF.

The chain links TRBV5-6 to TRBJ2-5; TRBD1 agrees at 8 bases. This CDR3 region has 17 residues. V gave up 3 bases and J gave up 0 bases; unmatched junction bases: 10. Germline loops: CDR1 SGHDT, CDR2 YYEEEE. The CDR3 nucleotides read TGTGCCAGCAGCTCTCTCACAGGGGGACACTACCAAGAGACCCAGTACTTC. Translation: CASSSLTGGHYQETQYF.

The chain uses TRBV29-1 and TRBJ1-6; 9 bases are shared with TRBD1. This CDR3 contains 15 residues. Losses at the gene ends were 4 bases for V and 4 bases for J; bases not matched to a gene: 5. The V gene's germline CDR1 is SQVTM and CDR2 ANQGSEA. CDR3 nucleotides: TGCAGCGTTGCCGGGACAGGGAGATATAATTCACCCCTCCACTTT. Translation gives CSVAGTGRYNSPLHF.

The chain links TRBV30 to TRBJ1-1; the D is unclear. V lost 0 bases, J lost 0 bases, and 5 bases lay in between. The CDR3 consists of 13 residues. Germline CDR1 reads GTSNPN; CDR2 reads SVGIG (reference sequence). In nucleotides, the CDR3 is TGTGCCTGGAGTGTTTATATGAACACTGAAGCTTTCTTT. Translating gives CAWSVYMNTEAFF.

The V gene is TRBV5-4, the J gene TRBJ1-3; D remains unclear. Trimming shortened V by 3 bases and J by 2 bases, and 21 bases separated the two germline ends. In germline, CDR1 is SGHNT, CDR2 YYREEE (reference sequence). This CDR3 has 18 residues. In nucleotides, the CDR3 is TGTGCCAGCAGCTCCCCAGGCGTTCGGGGAAAGCCTGGAAACACCATATATTTT. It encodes CASSSPGVRGKPGNTIYF.

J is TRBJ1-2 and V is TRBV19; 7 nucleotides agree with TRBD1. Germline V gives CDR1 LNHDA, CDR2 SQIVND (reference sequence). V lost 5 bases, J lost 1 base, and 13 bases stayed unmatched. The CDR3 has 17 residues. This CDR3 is CASSVPLGQTINYGYTF. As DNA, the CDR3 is TGTGCCAGTAGTGTCCCATTGGGACAGACTATTAACTATGGCTACACCTTC.

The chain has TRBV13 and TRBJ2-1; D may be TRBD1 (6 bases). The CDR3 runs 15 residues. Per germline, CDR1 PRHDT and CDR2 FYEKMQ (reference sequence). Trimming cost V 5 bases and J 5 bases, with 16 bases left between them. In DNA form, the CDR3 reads TGTGCCAGCAGCCCACTGGGGGACAAAGACAATGAGCAGTTCTTC. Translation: CASSPLGDKDNEQFF.

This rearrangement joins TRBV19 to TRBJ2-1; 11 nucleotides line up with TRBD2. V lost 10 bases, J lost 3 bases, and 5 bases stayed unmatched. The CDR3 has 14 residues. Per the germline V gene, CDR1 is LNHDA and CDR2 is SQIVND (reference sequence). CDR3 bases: TGTGCCACTAGCGGGGGGTTCTACTACAATGAGCAGTTCTTC. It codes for CATSGGFYYNEQFF.

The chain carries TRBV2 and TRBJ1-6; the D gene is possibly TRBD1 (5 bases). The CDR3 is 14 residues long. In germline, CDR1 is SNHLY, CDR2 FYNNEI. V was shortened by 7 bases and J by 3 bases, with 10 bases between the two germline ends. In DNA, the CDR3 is TGTGCCAGCAAGGACACAAGCTATAATTCACCCCTCCACTTT. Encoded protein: CASKDTSYNSPLHF. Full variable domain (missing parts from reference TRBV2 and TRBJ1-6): EPEVTQTPSHQVTQMGQEVILRCVPISNHLYFYWYRQILGQKVEFLVSFYNNEISEKSEIFDDQFSVERPDGSNFTLKIRSTKLEDSAMYFCASKDTSYNSPLHFGNGTRLTVT.

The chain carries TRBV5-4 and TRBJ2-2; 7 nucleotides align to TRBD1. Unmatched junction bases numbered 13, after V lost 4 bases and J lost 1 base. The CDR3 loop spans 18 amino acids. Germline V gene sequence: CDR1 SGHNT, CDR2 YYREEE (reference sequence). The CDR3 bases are TGTGCCAGCAGCAGAGGACAGGCGGCAACACTGAACACCGGGGAGCTGTTTTTT. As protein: CASSRGQAATLNTGELFF.

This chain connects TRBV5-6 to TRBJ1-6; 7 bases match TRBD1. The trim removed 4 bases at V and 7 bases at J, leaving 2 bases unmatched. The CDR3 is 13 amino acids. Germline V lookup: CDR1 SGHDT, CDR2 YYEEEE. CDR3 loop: CASSTGQNSPLHF. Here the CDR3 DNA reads TGTGCCAGCAGCACGGGACAGAATTCACCCCTCCACTTT.

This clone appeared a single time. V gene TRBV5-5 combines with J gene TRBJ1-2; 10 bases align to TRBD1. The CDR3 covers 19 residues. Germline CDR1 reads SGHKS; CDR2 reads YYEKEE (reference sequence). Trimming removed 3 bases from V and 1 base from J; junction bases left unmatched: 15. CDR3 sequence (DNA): TGTGCCAGCAGCTCAGTGGCGGGCTCCGGGACAGGGGTTAACTATGGCTACACCTTC. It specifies CASSSVAGSGTGVNYGYTF.